This T cell receptor (beta chain) originates from a study of blood T cell repertoires in COVID-19. Study at large: The samples span acute and convalescent COVID-19 from the United States, Italy and Spain. In each case, the material was cDNA or gDNA derived from T cells, B-cell-depleted T cells, or PBMCs.

Authors' data handling: Estimation of nucleated cell counts was performed using reference gene primer amplification. Measured with immunoSEQ multiplex PCR; TCRdb has only the in-frame clones, and not every one. V, J and clone size are those of that table, while D and trimming were read from the DNA. The table has about 260,000 clones, 88% seen once. The CDR3 totals 12 residues. Germline loops: CDR1 MNHEY, CDR2 SMNVEV (reference sequence). The germline V and J ends were trimmed by 10 bases and 7 bases, with 14 bases remaining between them. This clone was observed a few times. This chain joins TRBV27 and TRBJ2-1; D possibly corresponds to TRBD2 (6 bases). This TCR came from a man aged 60-69 years who had recovered from COVID-19. Sequenced material: peripheral blood. The chain's CDR3 is CATKVGGNEQFF. In DNA, the CDR3 is TGTGCCACCAAGGTGGGAGGTAATGAGCAGTTCTTC.